The 21 T cell receptor beta chains below come from one sample, sequenced in a study of T cells after yellow fever vaccination. TCRdb reanalysed the 5' RACE reads using MiXCR and keeps one entry per CDR3 protein. The sample records fewer than 450,000 distinct CDR3 sequences, 11% being singletons. Specimen: PBMCs, collected on the day of the first yellow fever vaccination. The receptor set was obtained from a man between 18 and 29 years old who received the YFV17D yellow fever vaccine.

The chain combines TRBV4-3 with TRBJ2-2; D not resolved. CDR3 size: 14 residues. Germline-derived CDR1 and CDR2 are LGHNA and YSLEER. The ends were cut back, 0 bases at V and 3 bases at J, with 5 bases in the middle. This CDR3 reads CASSQEADTGELFF. The CDR3 DNA sequence: TGCGCCAGCAGCCAAGAGGCGGACACCGGGGAGCTGTTTTTT.

This clonotype appeared a few times. The V and J genes are TRBV12-3 or TRBV12-4 and TRBJ2-3; 14 nucleotides match TRBD2. There are 16 residues in the CDR3. J lost 2 bases, V lost 8 bases, and 6 bases had no gene match. The CDR3 is CASGTSGGRNTDTQYF. CDR3 nucleotide sequence: TGTGCCAGCGGGACTAGCGGGGGCCGTAACACAGATACGCAGTATTTT.

This chain joins TRBV15 and TRBJ2-7; no clear D. V was clipped by 4 bases and J by 6 bases, with 10 bases between them. The germline gives CDR1 LNHNV, CDR2 YYDKDF (reference sequence). The CDR3 covers 12 residues. CDR3 in amino acids: CATSNGHFEQYV. The CDR3 coding sequence is TGTGCCACCAGCAACGGGCATTTCGAGCAGTACGTC.

The chain employs TRBV12-3 or TRBV12-4 and TRBJ1-5, with D unclear. V was clipped by 8 bases and J by 0 bases, with 14 bases between them. The CDR3 runs to 15 residues. The DNA of the CDR3 is TGTGCCAGCCGAATGGACCTGTATAGCAATCAGCCCCAGCATTTT. Protein: CASRMDLYSNQPQHF.

This clonotype was seen a handful of times. The chain couples TRBV18 to TRBJ2-6, with D hard to call. This CDR3 spans 16 amino acids. CDR1 KGHSH and CDR2 LQKENI come from the germline V gene. Trimming pared 5 bases from V and 4 bases from J, leaving 15 bases between. The CDR3 DNA reads TGTGCCAGCTCAGATGGGTTGGATTCCGGGGCCAACGTCCTGACTTTC. Encoded protein: CASSDGLDSGANVLTF.

The chain has TRBV6-2 or TRBV6-3 and TRBJ1-2; D gene uncertain. V gave up 6 bases and J gave up 5 bases, with 13 bases separating them. This CDR3 has 13 amino acids. The V gene's germline CDR1 is MNHEY and CDR2 SVGEGT. The CDR3 bases are TGTGCCAGCAGCCCCATCGGCGAATATGGCTACACCTTC. Protein: CASSPIGEYGYTF.

This clonotype was observed a few times. The chain employs TRBV12-3 or TRBV12-4 and TRBJ2-3; 9 bases agree with TRBD2. With 5 bases clipped from V and 7 bases from J, the junction kept 13 bases outside the gene matches. This CDR3 region has 16 residues. CDR3 bases: TGTGCCAGCAGTGGGACCCGGCGGGGGGGGGTGAATACGCAGTATTTT. Encoded protein: CASSGTRRGGVNTQYF.

This rearrangement joins TRBV30 to TRBJ2-3, with D unclear. The V and J ends lost 1 base and 0 bases respectively, with 11 bases between them. Germline-derived CDR1 and CDR2 are GTSNPN and SVGIG (reference sequence). The length of the CDR3 is 15 residues. This chain's CDR3 is CAWSEGAASTDTQYF. In nucleotides, the CDR3 is TGTGCCTGGAGTGAGGGCGCCGCTAGCACAGATACGCAGTATTTT.

J is TRBJ2-3 and V is TRBV20-1, with 7 bases identical to TRBD2. CDR1 and CDR2 (germline): DFQATT, SNEGSKA (reference sequence). The J segment lost 1 base and the V segment lost 6 bases, leaving 13 bases of the junction unmatched. The CDR3 is 16 residues long. The DNA for the CDR3 is TGCAGTGCGCCCCCCACCAGGGCGGGGGGCACAGATACGCAGTATTTT. It codes for CSAPPTRAGGTDTQYF.

This clonotype was recorded a few times. The chain couples TRBV9 to TRBJ1-5; possible D gene TRBD1, 6 bases. There are 14 residues in the CDR3. V was cut by 3 bases and J by 7 bases, with 14 bases left in between. CDR1 is SGDLS, CDR2 YYNGEE, per germline. Written as DNA, the CDR3 is TGTGCCAGCAGCGCAACAGGGAAGGGCCAGCCCCAGCATTTT. It translates to CASSATGKGQPQHF.

This clonotype has ten or more counts. The CDR3 DNA follows: TGTGCCAGCAGTCCCCATAGCGGGGCAATCTACGAGCAGTACTTC. It translates to CASSPHSGAIYEQYF. The chain employs TRBV27 and TRBJ2-7, with TRBD2 matching over 8 bases. The CDR3 runs 15 residues. Per germline, CDR1 MNHEY and CDR2 SMNVEV (reference sequence). With V trimmed by 5 bases and J by 3 bases, 9 bases remained unmatched.

The chain carries TRBV12-3 or TRBV12-4 and TRBJ1-3; weak D call: TRBD1 (6 bases). V was trimmed by 6 bases and J by 4 bases, leaving 10 bases between them. The CDR3 covers 13 residues. CDR3 loop: CASSRDNGNTIYF. Written as DNA, the CDR3 is TGTGCCAGCAGCCGGGACAACGGAAACACCATATATTTT.

This rearrangement joins TRBV28 to TRBJ1-1; 10 nucleotides agree with TRBD1. Germline assignment: CDR1 MDHEN and CDR2 SYDVKM. V dropped 4 bases and J dropped 3; count of bases not matched to a gene: 5. The CDR3 contains 15 residues. CDR3 DNA: TGTGCCAGCAGTTCGTTGGGACAGGGGCACACTGAAGCTTTCTTT. Translation gives CASSSLGQGHTEAFF. The complete variable domain, with remaining parts taken from reference TRBV28 and TRBJ1-1, reads DVKVTQSSRYLVKRTGEKVFLECVQDMDHENMFWYRQDPGLGLRLIYFSYDVKMKEKGDIPEGYSVSREKKERFSLILESASTNQTSMYLCASSSLGQGHTEAFFGQGTRLTVV.

This clonotype has just a few counts. The chain has TRBV20-1 and TRBJ1-1, with D uncertain. CDR3 length: 12 residues. CDR1 and CDR2 (germline): DFQATT, SNEGSKA (reference sequence). The V end was cut by 3 bases, the J end by 4 bases, with 9 bases between. CDR3 DNA: TGCAGTGCTAGGATATCGTCCACTGAAGCTTTCTTT. This translates into CSARISSTEAFF.

This clonotype was picked up many times. The rearrangement links TRBV20-1 to TRBJ2-3; D gene uncertain. The V end lost 2 bases, the J end lost 1 base, and 10 bases lay between the germline ends. Germline lookup yields CDR1 DFQATT and CDR2 SNEGSKA (reference sequence). The CDR3 runs to 14 residues. The CDR3 here is CSARRQSGTDTQYF. The CDR3 DNA sequence: TGCAGTGCTAGACGGCAGTCTGGCACAGATACGCAGTATTTT.

This clonotype was observed a few times. CDR3 bases: TGTGCCAGTAGTGACGGACTCCATAATACGCAGTATTTT. Amino acids: CASSDGLHNTQYF. The chain links TRBV19 to TRBJ2-3; weak D call: TRBD2 (5 bases). The CDR3 sequence is 13 residues long. Germline V CDR1 and CDR2: LNHDA, SQIVND (reference sequence). Trimming cost V 5 bases and J 7 bases, with 13 bases left between them.

This clonotype was counted between two and nine times. The chain has TRBV7-6 and TRBJ2-2, with 8 bases that match TRBD2. The length of the CDR3 is 19 residues. The junction had 12 bases not matched to a gene; V was cut back by 1 base and J by 2 bases. The V gene's germline CDR1 is SGHVS and CDR2 FNYEAQ. The CDR3 sequence: CASSLEVVRGARNTGELFF. CDR3 in DNA: TGTGCCAGCAGCTTAGAGGTGGTGCGGGGGGCTCGTAACACCGGGGAGCTGTTTTTT.

The CDR3 coding sequence is TGTGCCAGCAGCTTAGGGTCGGCGGACTATAATTCACCCCTCCACTTT. This translates into CASSLGSADYNSPLHF. The V gene is TRBV7-2, the J gene TRBJ1-6, with no clear D. The germline V gene encodes CDR1 SGHTA and CDR2 FQGNSA. V was clipped by 1 base and J by 3 bases, with 10 bases between them. The CDR3 loop spans 16 amino acids.

Here the CDR3 DNA reads TGCGCCAGCAGCCAATACACCTCCTACGAGCAGTACTTC. Translating gives CASSQYTSYEQYF. The rearrangement uses TRBV4-1 and TRBJ2-7; no definite D call. The CDR3 loop spans 13 amino acids. Germline values: CDR1 MGHRA, CDR2 YSYEKL. V lost 2 bases and J 0 bases, leaving 5 bases between the germline ends.

V and J are TRBV7-9 and TRBJ2-3; D ambiguous. Trimming took 8 bases from V and 6 from J, leaving 12 bases between them. This CDR3 region has 12 residues. The V gene's germline CDR1 is SEHNR and CDR2 FQNEAQ (reference sequence). The CDR3 nucleotides are TGTGCCAGCGTGCTTAGGCTCGATACGCAGTATTTT. It encodes CASVLRLDTQYF.

The V call is TRBV7-9, the J call TRBJ2-7; D may be TRBD1 (6 bases). The CDR3 loop spans 14 amino acids. The V and J ends lost 5 bases and 1 base respectively, with 12 bases between them. Germline loops: CDR1 SEHNR, CDR2 FQNEAQ (reference sequence). The CDR3 bases are TGTGCCAGCAGCCGTCAACAGGGATCCTACGAGCAGTACGTC. This gives the protein CASSRQQGSYEQYV.